The present T cell receptor (beta chain) was sequenced within a study of control samples from healthy donors and cancer patients. Trimming took 8 bases from V and 4 from J, leaving 11 bases between them. This CDR3 is 12 amino acids long. Per germline, CDR1 SNHLY and CDR2 FYNNEI. Repertoires were generated with immunoSEQ multiplex PCR, while TCRdb's copy carries only in-frame clones and drops some. The table includes fewer than 90,000 clones, more than 70% detected once. Sequences were obtained from blood. This chain connects TRBV2 to TRBJ1-2, with D perhaps matching TRBD1 (5 bases). The source is a man aged 50 to 59 in good health. Written as DNA, the CDR3 is TGTGCCAGCCTACAGGTGCGCTATGGCTACACCTTC. Encoded protein: CASLQVRYGYTF.